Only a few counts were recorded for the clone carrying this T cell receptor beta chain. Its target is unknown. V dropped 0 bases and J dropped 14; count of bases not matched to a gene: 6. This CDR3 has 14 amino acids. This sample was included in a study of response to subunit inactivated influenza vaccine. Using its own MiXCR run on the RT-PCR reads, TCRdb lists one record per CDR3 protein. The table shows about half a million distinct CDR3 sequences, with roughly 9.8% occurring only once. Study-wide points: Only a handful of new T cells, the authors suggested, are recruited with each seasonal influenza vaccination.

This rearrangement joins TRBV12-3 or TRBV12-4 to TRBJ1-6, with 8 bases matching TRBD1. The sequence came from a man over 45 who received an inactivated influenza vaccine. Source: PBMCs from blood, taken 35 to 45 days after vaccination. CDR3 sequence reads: CASSLATQGEALHF. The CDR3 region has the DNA TGTGCCAGCAGTTTAGCGACACAGGGGGAGGCCCTCCACTTT.